Below, 31 T cell receptor beta chains from the same sample are listed, as sequenced in a study of T cell responses to AZD1222 COVID-19 vaccine (dated by TCRdb to 2020 to 2022). The library was generated by the immunoSEQ multiplex PCR assay. Here the immuneACCESS table is served through TCRdb, limited to in-frame sequences with V and J called. Missing clones are a known gap in these copies; in checked studies unresolved V genes cover under half, and the rest lacks a known reason. The sample profile shows under 110,000 clones; roughly 88% of them were found once. 6.5% to 10% of the sample rests with the top ten. Sample time point, as interpreted from the label and publication: about 28 days (+/-7) after the second vaccine dose. The starting material was peripheral blood, obtained 28 days after the second AZD1222 dose. All receptors derive from an adult who received the AZD1222 COVID-19 vaccine.

A single count supports this clone. The gene calls are TRBV4-1 and TRBJ2-7; D might be TRBD1 (6 bases). Trimming cost V 0 bases and J 8 bases, with 14 bases left between them. CDR1 is MGHRA, CDR2 YSYEKL, per germline. The CDR3 is 14 amino acids. CDR3 sequence reads: CASSQDGQTAKQYF. The CDR3 nucleotides are TGCGCCAGCAGCCAAGATGGACAGACGGCCAAGCAGTACTTC.

V gene TRBV6-6 combines with J gene TRBJ2-7; D perhaps matches TRBD2 (6 bases). The CDR3 covers 12 residues. The V end was cut by 7 bases, the J end by 0 bases, with 7 bases between. The germline CDR1 and CDR2 sequences are MNHNY and SVGAGI (reference sequence). The CDR3 DNA sequence: TGTGCCAGCATCGGGAGCTCCTACGAGCAGTACTTC. Its protein product is CASIGSSYEQYF.

V is TRBV9 and J is TRBJ2-7, with TRBD1 matching 7 bases. The germline CDR1 and CDR2 sequences are SGDLS and YYNGEE. The CDR3 consists of 13 residues. V dropped 3 bases and J dropped 9; count of bases not matched to a gene: 9. This CDR3 is CASSGTGTARQYF. The CDR3, as DNA: TGTGCCAGCAGCGGTACCGGGACAGCCAGGCAGTACTTC.

This chain joins TRBV5-1 and TRBJ2-1, with 10 bases lining up with TRBD2. V lost 3 bases, J lost 6 bases, and 6 bases stayed unmatched. The V gene's germline CDR1 is SGHRS and CDR2 YFSETQ. The CDR3 loop spans 15 amino acids. The CDR3 reads CASSSGAGGSNEQFF. The DNA of the CDR3 is TGCGCCAGCAGCTCCGGAGCGGGGGGGTCCAATGAGCAGTTCTTC.

The chain has TRBV9 and TRBJ2-7; the match to TRBD1 covers 8 bases. The CDR3 length is 15 residues. The junction had 10 bases not matched to a gene; V was cut back by 3 bases and J by 5 bases. Germline V gene data show CDR1 as SGDLS and CDR2 as YYNGEE. The CDR3 loop is CASSETGTGVHEQYF. The CDR3 DNA is TGTGCCAGCAGCGAAACCGGGACAGGAGTCCACGAGCAGTACTTC.

The V and J genes are TRBV7-9 and TRBJ1-2, with TRBD1 identical over 9 bases. The V gene's germline CDR1 is SEHNR and CDR2 FQNEAQ (reference sequence). V lost 5 bases to trimming and J lost 13 bases; unmatched junction nucleotides: 5. The CDR3 spans 11 residues. The CDR3 DNA sequence: TGTGCCAGCAGCGCGGGACAGGGAGGCACCTTC. Amino acid sequence: CASSAGQGGTF.

This rearrangement joins TRBV7-9 to TRBJ1-4; no firm D call. Per germline, CDR1 SEHNR and CDR2 FQNEAQ (reference sequence). Trimming left V 4 bases short and J 0 bases short, with 9 bases between. CDR3 length: 15 amino acids. CDR3 in amino acids: CASSSLETTNEKLFF. DNA for the CDR3: TGTGCCAGCAGCTCTTTGGAAACAACTAATGAAAAACTGTTTTTT.

This clone was counted a single time. CDR3: CASSLARVGTDTQYF. The CDR3 nucleotides are TGTGCCAGCAGCTTAGCTCGCGTGGGCACAGATACGCAGTATTTT. The chain joins TRBV7-2 to TRBJ2-3; D uncertain. Looked up from germline, CDR1 is SGHTA and CDR2 is FQGNSA. The CDR3 sequence is 15 residues long. V lost 0 bases and J 1 base, leaving 8 bases between the germline ends. The full variable domain, completed using reference TRBV7-2 and TRBJ2-3, is GAGVSQSPSNKVTEKGKDVELRCDPISGHTALYWYRQSLGQGLEFLIYFQGNSAPDKSGLPSDRFSAERTGGSVSTLTIQRTQQEDSAVYLCASSLARVGTDTQYFGPGTRLTVL.

The chain carries TRBV18 and TRBJ1-2; D gene unclear. The germline CDR1 and CDR2 sequences are KGHSH and LQKENI. The V end was cut by 3 bases, the J end by 1 base, with 9 bases between. This CDR3 comprises 14 residues. CDR3 protein: CASSPSDINYGYTF. The CDR3 coding sequence is TGTGCCAGCTCACCGTCCGACATTAACTATGGCTACACCTTC.

This rearrangement joins TRBV5-5 to TRBJ2-3; 9 bases are shared with TRBD1. The junction had 7 bases not matched to a gene; V was cut back by 2 bases and J by 6 bases. The length of the CDR3 is 15 residues. CDR1 is SGHKS, CDR2 YYEKEE, per germline (reference sequence). CDR3 loop: CASSFGQGRGDTQYF. The CDR3 DNA follows: TGTGCCAGCAGCTTCGGACAGGGGCGGGGGGATACGCAGTATTTT.

Judged by abundance, this clone is medium-sized. The J gene is TRBJ2-1, the V gene TRBV7-6, with D unclear. The CDR3 has 14 amino acids. The ends were cut back, 1 base at V and 5 bases at J, with 9 bases in the middle. CDR1 and CDR2 (germline): SGHVS, FNYEAQ. Here the CDR3 reads CASSLDIPNNEQFF. DNA of the CDR3: TGTGCCAGCAGCTTAGATATCCCCAACAATGAGCAGTTCTTC.

The chain links TRBV3-1 (or the pseudogene TRBV3-2) to TRBJ2-1; 8 bases line up with TRBD1. Trimming took 0 bases from V and 4 from J; bases not matched to a gene: 8. The V gene's germline CDR1 is LGHDT and CDR2 YNNKEL (reference sequence). The CDR3 is 17 amino acids. The CDR3 DNA reads as TGTGCCAGCAGCCAAGATGGGAGACAGGGGCTATACAATGAGCAGTTCTTC. Translation: CASSQDGRQGLYNEQFF.

The chain combines TRBV5-5 with TRBJ1-1; a weak D match, TRBD1 (5 bases). CDR1 and CDR2 (germline): SGHKS, YYEKEE (reference sequence). Trimming removed 3 bases from V and 1 base from J, with 10 bases in between. The CDR3 runs to 14 residues. The CDR3 nucleotides are TGTGCCAGCAGCTGGGAGAGGGGGAACACTGAAGCTTTCTTT. Its protein product is CASSWERGNTEAFF.

V gene TRBV5-4 combines with J gene TRBJ2-1; 8 bases fit TRBD2. The CDR3 runs 16 residues. CDR1 and CDR2 from the germline V gene are SGHNT and YYREEE (reference sequence). Germline trimming cut 0 bases from V and 8 bases from J; bases unmatched to any gene: 10. The CDR3 region is CASSLAVGGGIDEQFF. CDR3 nucleotides: TGTGCCAGCAGCTTGGCCGTTGGCGGGGGGATAGATGAGCAGTTCTTC.

CDR3 nucleotides: TGCGCCAGCAGCTTCAGCATACAAGAGACCCAGTACTTC. Translated, it gives CASSFSIQETQYF. The V gene is TRBV5-1, the J gene TRBJ2-5; D is uncertain. The V end was cut by 2 bases, the J end by 2 bases, with 7 bases between. CDR1 is SGHRS, CDR2 YFSETQ, per germline. This CDR3 is 13 amino acids long.

The rearrangement uses TRBV11-2 and TRBJ1-2; TRBD1 matches 8 bases. Germline V gene lookup returns CDR1 SGHAT and CDR2 FQNNGV. The V segment lost 1 base and the J segment 3 bases; nucleotides outside the gene matches: 4. The CDR3 is made up of 15 amino acids. CDR3 protein: CASSLGRGPHYGYTF. The CDR3 coding sequence is TGTGCCAGCAGCTTAGGCAGGGGGCCCCACTATGGCTACACCTTC.

There are a few counts of this clone. This chain joins TRBV18 and TRBJ1-2; D is possibly TRBD1 (5 bases). Trimming left V 5 bases short and J 0 bases short, with 13 bases between. Germline CDR1 and CDR2: KGHSH and LQKENI. The length of the CDR3 is 15 residues. CDR3 residues: CASSAPQETNYGYTF. Here the CDR3 DNA reads TGTGCCAGCTCAGCCCCACAGGAGACTAACTATGGCTACACCTTC.

The V call is TRBV4-3, the J call TRBJ1-6, with D tentatively TRBD1 (5 bases). CDR3 length equals 15 residues. Germline V lookup: CDR1 LGHNA, CDR2 YSLEER. Trimming stripped 3 bases from V and 1 base from J, with 7 bases between. CDR3 in DNA: TGCGCCAGCAGCCACGGGGCATCCTATAATTCACCCCTCCACTTT. Its translation: CASSHGASYNSPLHF.

V gene TRBV5-8 combines with J gene TRBJ2-7; TRBD1 might be the D (6 bases). Trimming shortened V by 2 bases and J by 2 bases, and 11 bases separated the two germline ends. CDR1 and CDR2 (germline): SGHTS, YDEGEE. The length of the CDR3 is 14 residues. The CDR3: CASSFRDTPYEQYF. The CDR3 nucleotides read TGTGCCAGCAGCTTCCGGGACACCCCCTACGAGCAGTACTTC.

V usage is TRBV18 and J usage is TRBJ2-7, with D perhaps assigned TRBD1 or TRBD2 (6 bases each). The germline V gene encodes CDR1 KGHSH and CDR2 LQKENI. This CDR3 contains 14 residues. Deletions cut 3 bases from V and 0 bases from J, with 9 bases between. In DNA, the CDR3 is TGTGCCAGCTCACCGGGGGGCTTCTCCTACGAGCAGTACTTC. Amino acid sequence: CASSPGGFSYEQYF. Based on the CDR3 plus reference TRBV18 and TRBJ2-7, the full variable domain is NAGVMQNPRHLVRRRGQEARLRCSPMKGHSHVYWYRQLPEEGLKFMVYLQKENIIDESGMPKERFSAEFPKEGPSILRIQQVVRGDSAAYFCASSPGGFSYEQYFGPGTRLTVT.

The chain carries TRBV5-1 and TRBJ2-7; either TRBD1 or TRBD2 may fit D (5 bases each). V was trimmed by 1 base and J by 5 bases, leaving 16 bases between them. Germline CDR1 SGHRS, CDR2 YFSETQ. The CDR3 has 15 residues. The CDR3 region has the DNA TGCGCCAGCAGCTTGAGGGACGGACCTCGGAACGAGCAGTACTTC. As protein: CASSLRDGPRNEQYF.

The chain carries TRBV7-8 and TRBJ1-6; the D is unclear. The germline V and J ends were trimmed by 1 base and 0 bases, with 10 bases remaining between them. Germline V lookup: CDR1 SGHVS, CDR2 FQNEAQ. The CDR3 consists of 17 residues. The CDR3 DNA is TGTGCCAGCAGCTTAGAAGGTTCGAGCTCCTATAATTCACCCCTCCACTTT. Residues: CASSLEGSSSYNSPLHF. Full variable domain (outside the CDR3, taken from reference TRBV7-8 and TRBJ1-6): GAGVSQSPRYKVAKRGQDVALRCDPISGHVSLFWYQQALGQGPEFLTYFQNEAQLDKSGLPSDRFFAERPEGSVSTLKIQRTQQEDSAVYLCASSLEGSSSYNSPLHFGNGTRLTVT.

This clone appeared a single time. The chain joins TRBV30 to TRBJ1-2, with 10 bases matching TRBD1. The ends lost 3 bases at V and 4 bases at J; junction bases unmatched: 8. The CDR3 extends over 15 amino acids. Germline CDR1 reads GTSNPN; CDR2 reads SVGIG (reference sequence). In DNA, the CDR3 is TGTGCCTGGAGACCCGGGACAGGGGTTATCTATGGCTACACCTTC. Translated, it gives CAWRPGTGVIYGYTF. The variable domain in full, with the rest retrieved from reference TRBV30 and TRBJ1-2, is SQTIHQWPATLVQPVGSPLSLECTVEGTSNPNLYWYRQAAGRGLQLLFYSVGIGQISSEVPQNLSASRPQDRQFILSSKKLLLSDSGFYLCAWRPGTGVIYGYTFGSGTRLTVV.

V and J are TRBV30 and TRBJ2-7, with 9 bases matching TRBD1. The CDR3 runs to 13 residues. Germline V gene sequence: CDR1 GTSNPN, CDR2 SVGIG (reference sequence). V gave up 3 bases and J gave up 3 bases; unmatched junction bases: 3. CDR3 region: CAWSQGQGYEQYF. The CDR3 DNA follows: TGTGCCTGGAGCCAGGGACAGGGCTACGAGCAGTACTTC.

V usage is TRBV28 and J usage is TRBJ1-2, with TRBD1 as a possible D gene (5 bases). The CDR3 consists of 13 residues. Between the trimmed V and J ends, which lost 9 bases and 6 bases, there was a span of 17 bases. CDR1 and CDR2 (germline): MDHEN, SYDVKM. CDR3 in amino acids: CASRTPAGDGYTF. DNA of the CDR3: TGTGCCAGTAGGACGCCGGCGGGGGATGGCTACACCTTC.

The chain employs TRBV6-5 and TRBJ1-1, with D tentatively TRBD1 (5 bases). Germline V gene sequence: CDR1 MNHEY, CDR2 SVGAGI. The V and J ends lost 4 bases and 4 bases respectively, with 13 bases between them. The CDR3 is made up of 14 amino acids. The CDR3 is CASSLMTQGTEAFF. CDR3 bases: TGTGCCAGCAGTTTAATGACCCAGGGCACTGAAGCTTTCTTT.

J is TRBJ2-5 and V is TRBV7-2; 15 nucleotides match TRBD2. CDR3 length: 16 amino acids. V dropped 5 bases and J dropped 7; count of bases not matched to a gene: 8. Germline CDR1 SGHTA, CDR2 FQGNSA. The CDR3 coding sequence is TGTGCCAGCAGCCCAAGGACTAGCGGGGGGGCGGGGACCCAGTACTTC. Translating it yields CASSPRTSGGAGTQYF.

The genes are TRBV5-4 and TRBJ1-4; TRBD1 agrees at 9 bases. The CDR3 covers 16 residues. CDR1 is SGHNT, CDR2 YYREEE, per germline (reference sequence). J gave up 7 bases and V 4 bases, and 11 bases lay outside the gene matches. The CDR3 protein is CASSEGQGGWGEKLFF. The CDR3 coding sequence is TGTGCCAGCAGCGAGGGACAGGGAGGCTGGGGTGAAAAACTGTTTTTT.

This chain connects TRBV9 to TRBJ2-2; no reliable D call. Trimming cost V 0 bases and J 7 bases, with 22 bases left between them. The germline gives CDR1 SGDLS, CDR2 YYNGEE. This CDR3 is 18 amino acids long. The CDR3 DNA sequence: TGTGCCAGCAGCGTAGCTTCGACCGACTCCCGGACCTACGGGGAGCTGTTTTTT. Its protein is CASSVASTDSRTYGELFF.

This clone was counted a single time. The rearrangement uses TRBV7-3 and TRBJ1-1; 7 bases line up with TRBD1. V lost 5 bases to trimming and J lost 4 bases; unmatched junction nucleotides: 10. CDR3 length: 15 amino acids. The germline V gene has CDR1 SGHTA and CDR2 FQGTGA. As DNA, the CDR3 is TGTGCCAGCAGCATTACAGGGGCCCCCTCCACTGAAGCTTTCTTT. It specifies CASSITGAPSTEAFF.

This clone has just one count. This chain uses TRBV7-2 with TRBJ2-7, with D maybe TRBD1 (6 bases). Germline V gene sequence: CDR1 SGHTA, CDR2 FQGNSA. CDR3 length: 16 residues. The V and J ends lost 1 base and 3 bases respectively, with 16 bases between them. The CDR3 sequence is CASSLDLGTKSYEQYF. CDR3 in DNA: TGTGCCAGCAGCTTAGATCTCGGGACAAAAAGCTACGAGCAGTACTTC.